This T cell receptor (beta chain) comes out of a study of T cells after yellow fever vaccination. About the study: Preparation used SMART-Seq v4 Ultra Low Input for the low-cell-number fractions.

This clonotype was observed at least ten times. The antigen is undetermined. CDR3 length: 16 residues. The germline V and J ends were trimmed by 6 bases and 5 bases, with 22 bases remaining between them. CDR1 and CDR2 from the germline V gene are MNHEY and SVGAGI. Points from the study as a whole: Peaking faster, on day 5 versus 15, the secondary response was nonetheless weaker.

TCR cDNA, made by 5'RACE template switching, carried an added universal primer site and UMIs. TCRdb processed the 5' RACE reads anew with MiXCR; each CDR3 protein has one entry. Among 300,000 or so distinct CDR3 sequences, approximately 8% were seen once, and the ten largest hold about 3.7%. J is TRBJ2-5 and V is TRBV6-5, with D possibly TRBD2 on 7 matching bases. The sample was CD4+ T cells sorted from PBMCs, taken 5 days after the yellow fever booster vaccination. This clonotype was sampled from a young man who received the YFV17D yellow fever vaccine. The CDR3 loop reads CASRRGASGWGETQYF. CDR3 nucleotides: TGTGCCAGCAGACGGGGGGCGAGCGGGTGGGGGGAGACCCAGTACTTC.